These T cell receptor beta chains were read from a single sample in a study of cytomegalovirus exposure and HLA in healthy donors. Sequencing used immunoSEQ multiplex PCR; TCRdb keeps in-frame clones, though not all of them. The sample yields about 98,000 clones, approximately 80% seen once. The sample was PBMCs. These receptors all stem from a man aged 60 to 69 in good health and CMV-seropositive. Each CDR3 is given with its conserved first and last residue. A D gene is named only where the DNA matches it firmly. The size entry is marked missing in some rows and otherwise reads once, few, many or a size class.

>-|TRBV7-7|TRBJ2-5|TRBD1
CASSLTGTGKTQYF
TGTGCTAGCAGCTTAACCGGGACAGGGAAGACCCAGTACTTC
>-|TRBV30|TRBJ1-1|-
CAWRPETEAFF
TGTGCCTGGAGACCCGAGACTGAAGCTTTCTTT
>-|TRBV7-9|TRBJ2-6|-
CASSPVQGSGANVLTF
TGTGCCAGCAGCCCAGTCCAGGGCTCTGGGGCCAACGTCCTGACTTTC
>few|TRBV28|TRBJ1-4|-
CASQDSTNEKLFF
TGTGCCAGTCAGGACTCAACTAATGAAAAACTGTTTTTT
>-|TRBV7-2|TRBJ2-7|TRBD1
CASSPAGTGAYEQYF
TGTGCCAGCAGCCCCGCCGGGACAGGGGCGTACGAGCAGTACTTC
>-|TRBV2|TRBJ2-7|-
CASSQSEQYF
TGTGCCAGCAGTCAATCCGAGCAGTACTTC
>-|TRBV6-6|TRBJ1-1|TRBD1
CASSQPSGTGNTEAFF
TGTGCCAGCAGCCAGCCATCCGGGACAGGGAACACTGAAGCTTTCTTT
>-|TRBV7-3|TRBJ2-2|-
CASRQTNTGELFF
TGTGCCAGCCGACAGACGAACACCGGGGAGCTGTTTTTT
>-|TRBV11-2|TRBJ2-7|TRBD1
CASSLGDRAYEQYF
TGTGCCAGCAGCTTGGGGGACAGAGCCTACGAGCAGTACTTC
>-|TRBV19|TRBJ1-1|-
CASTRNGRSTTTEAFF
TGTGCCAGCACCAGAAACGGCCGGTCGACTACGACTGAAGCTTTCTTT
>-|TRBV7-2|TRBJ2-1|TRBD1
CASSLAPDRQGNEQFF
TGTGCCAGCAGCTTAGCGCCGGACAGACAGGGCAATGAGCAGTTCTTC
>-|TRBV7-2|TRBJ2-7|-
CASSLSSLPRDEQYF
TGTGCCAGCAGCTTATCTAGCTTGCCAAGAGACGAGCAGTACTTC
>-|TRBV15|TRBJ2-1|-
CATSRARLYNEQFF
TGTGCCACCAGCAGAGCGCGGTTATACAATGAGCAGTTCTTC
>-|TRBV7-3|TRBJ2-5|-
CASSRPEGTQYF
TGTGCCAGCAGCCGCCCGGAGGGGACCCAGTACTTC
>-|TRBV7-9|TRBJ2-1|-
CASSATWYEQFF
TGTGCCAGCAGCGCGACTTGGTATGAGCAGTTCTTC
>-|TRBV9|TRBJ2-7|-
CASSIGRESYEQYF
TGTGCCAGCAGCATAGGCCGGGAGTCCTACGAGCAGTACTTC
>-|TRBV5-1|TRBJ1-2|TRBD1
CASSSGTGSMGYTF
TGCGCCAGCAGCTCGGGGACAGGGAGTATGGGCTACACCTTC
>-|TRBV2|TRBJ2-1|-
CASSSDRSSYNEQFF
TGTGCCAGCAGTTCTGACAGGAGCTCCTACAATGAGCAGTTCTTC
>-|TRBV28|TRBJ2-2|TRBD2
CASRSGGPGGELFF
TGTGCCAGCAGATCGGGGGGGCCTGGCGGGGAGCTGTTTTTT
>-|TRBV13|TRBJ2-3|TRBD2
CASSLGQTSGLTDTQYF
TGTGCCAGCAGCTTAGGACAGACTAGCGGCCTCACAGATACGCAGTATTTT
>-|TRBV6-1|TRBJ1-2|TRBD1
CASSQPGGYGYTF
TGTGCCAGCAGTCAACCAGGGGGCTATGGCTACACCTTC
>-|TRBV30|TRBJ2-7|-
CAWSVLYYEQYF
TGTGCCTGGAGTGTATTGTATTACGAGCAGTACTTC
>-|TRBV6-1|TRBJ2-3|TRBD2
CASSALAGAESYTDTQYF
TGTGCCAGCAGTGCCCTAGCGGGGGCCGAGTCTTACACAGATACGCAGTATTTT
>once|TRBV7-9|TRBJ2-3|-
CASSPSGAPQYF
TGTGCCAGCAGCCCCTCAGGGGCCCCGCAGTATTTT
>-|TRBV5-3|TRBJ1-1|TRBD1
CARPDFNRGDTEAFF
TGTGCCAGACCAGATTTCAACAGGGGAGACACTGAAGCTTTCTTT
>-|TRBV7-8|TRBJ2-3|TRBD2
CASSLPGGGTDTQYF
TGTGCCAGCAGCTTGCCGGGAGGTGGAACAGATACGCAGTATTTT
>-|TRBV23-1|TRBJ2-3|-
CASSQSRTDTQYF
TGCGCCAGCAGTCAATCGAGAACAGATACGCAGTATTTT
>-|TRBV6-5|TRBJ2-7|-
CASRPDSYEQYF
TGTGCCAGCAGACCGGACAGCTACGAGCAGTACTTC
>-|TRBV7-2|TRBJ2-7|TRBD2
CASSPSGGSYEQYF
TGTGCCAGCAGCCCAAGCGGGGGGAGCTACGAGCAGTACTTC
>few|TRBV5-1|TRBJ2-1|TRBD2
CASSPGLAGGPGEQFF
TGCGCCAGCAGCCCTGGGTTAGCGGGGGGGCCGGGTGAGCAGTTCTTC
>-|TRBV5-1|TRBJ2-5|-
CASSLRLEGRETQYF
TGCGCCAGCAGCTTGCGACTAGAGGGGAGGGAGACCCAGTACTTC
>-|TRBV6-1|TRBJ1-1|TRBD1
CASTGQSFYFEAFF
TGTGCCAGCACGGGACAGAGCTTTTACTTCGAAGCTTTCTTT
>-|TRBV30|TRBJ1-2|-
CAWSGVNYGYTF
TGTGCCTGGAGTGGAGTAAACTATGGCTACACCTTC
>-|TRBV5-4|TRBJ2-1|-
CASSLLRADSGYNEQFF
TGTGCCAGCAGCTTGCTTCGGGCGGATAGCGGATACAATGAGCAGTTCTTC
>-|TRBV5-1|TRBJ2-7|TRBD1
CASSLTTGLIEQYF
TGCGCCAGCAGCCTCACGACAGGGCTAATCGAGCAGTACTTC
>-|TRBV28|TRBJ1-1|TRBD1
CASSLTLAGGVRDTEAFF
TGTGCCAGCAGCCTTACCCTTGCAGGGGGCGTGAGGGACACTGAAGCTTTCTTT
>-|TRBV11-3|TRBJ2-5|TRBD1
CASSLGTGQETQYF
TGTGCCAGCAGCTTAGGGACAGGGCAAGAGACCCAGTACTTC
>-|TRBV5-1|TRBJ2-3|TRBD1
CASSLPGTGAKDWNVWTQYF
TGCGCCAGCAGCCTGCCCGGGACAGGGGCGAAGGACTGGAACGTTTGGACGCAGTATTTT
>-|TRBV7-3|TRBJ1-1|TRBD1
CASRYFRQGATEAFF
TGTGCCAGCAGGTATTTTCGGCAGGGGGCGACTGAAGCTTTCTTT
>-|TRBV15|TRBJ2-3|-
CATSRGALRGGDTQYF
TGTGCCACCAGCAGAGGGGCGCTTAGGGGGGGGGATACGCAGTATTTT
>-|TRBV7-3|TRBJ2-3|-
CASSFLGPEDTQYF
TGTGCCAGCAGCTTTCTGGGGCCCGAAGATACGCAGTATTTT
>-|TRBV27|TRBJ1-5|-
CASSSRDWPQHF
TGTGCCAGCAGCTCCAGGGATTGGCCCCAGCATTTT
>-|TRBV7-2|TRBJ2-3|-
CASSPTLTDTQYF
TGTGCCAGCAGCCCAACTCTCACAGATACGCAGTATTTT
>-|TRBV2|TRBJ2-2|TRBD1
CASKPGQRNTGELFF
TGTGCCAGCAAACCGGGACAGAGAAACACCGGGGAGCTGTTTTTT
>-|TRBV13|TRBJ2-7|-
CASSHRDGAYEQYF
TGTGCCAGCAGCCACAGGGATGGAGCCTACGAGCAGTACTTC
>-|TRBV6-5|TRBJ2-1|-
CASSLRHYNEQFF
TGTGCCAGCAGTCTACGACATTACAATGAGCAGTTCTTC
>few|TRBV28|TRBJ1-1|-
CASSSHAGGEGEAFF
TGTGCCAGCAGTTCACACGCGGGGGGGGAGGGAGAAGCTTTCTTT
>-|TRBV6-5|TRBJ2-7|-
CASGMAAGGEQYF
TGTGCCAGCGGAATGGCAGCTGGCGGCGAGCAGTACTTC
>-|TRBV11-2|TRBJ2-3|-
CASSPRGGADTQYF
TGTGCCAGCAGCCCAAGAGGGGGTGCAGATACGCAGTATTTT
>-|TRBV6-6|TRBJ1-1|TRBD1
CASSYWDREDTEAFF
TGTGCCAGCAGTTACTGGGACAGGGAGGACACTGAAGCTTTCTTT
>once|TRBV11-1|TRBJ2-5|TRBD1
CASSFDRDSKTQYF
TGTGCCAGCAGCTTTGACAGGGATTCAAAGACCCAGTACTTC
>once|TRBV6-4|TRBJ2-4|TRBD2
CAKSPPTLERGLAKNIQYF
TGTGCCAAATCTCCCCCGACGCTGGAGCGGGGCTTAGCCAAAAACATTCAGTACTTC